These 24 T cell receptor beta chains were all obtained from the same sample, sequenced in a study of PD-1 blockade in classical Hodgkin lymphoma. The time point was: cycle 4 day 1 (C4D1), after 6 weeks of nivolumab. With no exception, relapse followed autologous stem cell transplantation in all patients, and brentuximab vedotin exposure varied. The study purified CD4+ T cells from thawed PBMCs using magnetic negative selection. Measured with immunoSEQ multiplex PCR; TCRdb has only the in-frame clones, and not every one. The sample has about 22,000 clones, approximately 67% seen once. The sequencing used CD4+ T cells from blood, collected before the fourth cycle of nivolumab. The origin of the receptors is a human donor with classical Hodgkin lymphoma.

V is TRBV11-1 and J is TRBJ1-1, with unresolved D. Germline assignment: CDR1 SGHAT and CDR2 FQDESV (reference sequence). Trimming removed 5 bases from V and 3 bases from J, with 10 bases in between. The CDR3 runs to 13 residues. Here the CDR3 DNA reads TGTGCCAGCAGCCTAGACCGCTACACTGAAGCTTTCTTT. Protein: CASSLDRYTEAFF.

The chain uses TRBV30 and TRBJ1-1; D uncertain. V was shortened by 0 bases and J by 6 bases, with 8 bases between the two germline ends. CDR3 length equals 12 residues. Germline CDR1 and CDR2: GTSNPN and SVGIG (reference sequence). In nucleotides, the CDR3 is TGTGCCTGGAGTGTACGTAGGTCTGAAGCTTTCTTT. It specifies CAWSVRRSEAFF. The full variable domain, rest sourced from reference TRBV30 and TRBJ1-1, is SQTIHQWPATLVQPVGSPLSLECTVEGTSNPNLYWYRQAAGRGLQLLFYSVGIGQISSEVPQNLSASRPQDRQFILSSKKLLLSDSGFYLCAWSVRRSEAFFGQGTRLTVV.

This clone has a single count. The V call is TRBV14, the J call TRBJ2-7, with D perhaps TRBD1 (5 bases). The CDR3 runs 17 residues. CDR1 and CDR2 (germline): SGHDN, FVKESK. V shed 3 bases and J shed 3 bases, with 21 bases lying between them. In DNA form, the CDR3 reads TGTGCCAGCAGCCACAACATTGGCAGGACAAACTTCTACGAGCAGTACTTC. Its translation is CASSHNIGRTNFYEQYF. Filled out from reference TRBV14 and TRBJ2-7, the complete variable domain reads EAGVTQFPSHSVIEKGQTVTLRCDPISGHDNLYWYRRVMGKEIKFLLHFVKESKQDESGMPNNRFLAERTGGTYSTLKVQPAELEDSGVYFCASSHNIGRTNFYEQYFGPGTRLTVT.

The chain has TRBV25-1 and TRBJ2-1, with 7 bases lining up with TRBD1. This CDR3 contains 15 residues. Unmatched junction bases numbered 7, after V lost 5 bases and J lost 3 bases. The V gene's germline CDR1 is MGHDK and CDR2 SYGVNS. The CDR3 region is CASSRRDRYYNEQFF. CDR3 nucleotides: TGTGCCAGCAGTCGCAGGGACAGATACTACAATGAGCAGTTCTTC. The full variable domain, its missing parts supplied by reference TRBV25-1 and TRBJ2-1, is EADIYQTPRYLVIGTGKKITLECSQTMGHDKMYWYQQDPGMELHLIHYSYGVNSTEKGDLSSESTVSRIRTEHFPLTLESARPSHTSQYLCASSRRDRYYNEQFFGPGTRLTVL.

The V call is TRBV18, the J call TRBJ2-7, with unresolved D. Per the germline V gene, CDR1 is KGHSH and CDR2 is LQKENI. Trimming took 3 bases from V and 3 from J, leaving 9 bases between them. The CDR3 totals 13 residues. DNA for the CDR3: TGTGCCAGCTCACCCACAGATAGCTACGAGCAGTACTTC. Its translation is CASSPTDSYEQYF. Full variable domain (rest looked up from reference TRBV18 and TRBJ2-7): NAGVMQNPRHLVRRRGQEARLRCSPMKGHSHVYWYRQLPEEGLKFMVYLQKENIIDESGMPKERFSAEFPKEGPSILRIQQVVRGDSAAYFCASSPTDSYEQYFGPGTRLTVT.

The CDR3 reads CASYSGAYNEQFF. The CDR3 DNA is TGTGCCAGTTATAGCGGGGCCTACAATGAGCAGTTCTTC. This rearrangement joins TRBV19 to TRBJ2-1; 8 nucleotides match TRBD2. The ends lost 8 bases at V and 2 bases at J; junction bases unmatched: 2. The CDR3 has 13 amino acids. Germline V gene sequence: CDR1 LNHDA, CDR2 SQIVND (reference sequence).

The CDR3 DNA sequence: TGTGCCAGCAGCTTACGTCCGGGAAACACCATATATTTT. Protein product: CASSLRPGNTIYF. V gene TRBV7-2 combines with J gene TRBJ1-3; D remains ambiguous. The CDR3 is 13 residues long. Trimming left V 2 bases short and J 4 bases short, with 6 bases between. The V gene's germline CDR1 is SGHTA and CDR2 FQGNSA. Full variable domain (missing parts from reference TRBV7-2 and TRBJ1-3): GAGVSQSPSNKVTEKGKDVELRCDPISGHTALYWYRQSLGQGLEFLIYFQGNSAPDKSGLPSDRFSAERTGGSVSTLTIQRTQQEDSAVYLCASSLRPGNTIYFGEGSWLTVV.

Of note for this clone: Germline and junction disagree at one end, which may indicate a read error. The chain combines TRBV2 with TRBJ2-5, with 11 positions matching TRBD1. CDR3 length: 14 residues. From germline, CDR1 is SNHLY and CDR2 FYNNEI. The CDR3 reads CASSPDRGPETQHF. The DNA of the CDR3 is TGTGCCAGCAGCCCGGACAGGGGGCCTGAGACCCAGCACTTC. Full variable domain (missing parts from reference TRBV2 and TRBJ2-5): EPEVTQTPSHQVTQMGQEVILRCVPISNHLYFYWYRQILGQKVEFLVSFYNNEISEKSEIFDDQFSVERPDGSNFTLKIRSTKLEDSAMYFCASSPDRGPETQHFGPGTRLLVL.

The V and J genes are TRBV2 and TRBJ2-2, with 7 positions matching TRBD1. Looked up from germline, CDR1 is SNHLY and CDR2 is FYNNEI. Unmatched junction bases numbered 5, after V lost 9 bases and J lost 1 base. This CDR3 comprises 14 residues. In DNA, the CDR3 is TGTGCCAGTACCGGACAGGTGAACACCGGGGAGCTGTTTTTT. The encoded protein is CASTGQVNTGELFF. The entire variable domain, with the rest obtained from reference TRBV2 and TRBJ2-2, is as follows: EPEVTQTPSHQVTQMGQEVILRCVPISNHLYFYWYRQILGQKVEFLVSFYNNEISEKSEIFDDQFSVERPDGSNFTLKIRSTKLEDSAMYFCASTGQVNTGELFFGEGSRLTVL.

The chain combines TRBV7-3 with TRBJ2-3; unclear D gene. V lost 1 base and J lost 0, with 5 bases in between. Germline assignment: CDR1 SGHTA and CDR2 FQGTGA. CDR3 length: 14 amino acids. CDR3: CASSLMRSTDTQYF. The DNA of the CDR3 is TGTGCCAGCAGCTTAATGCGAAGCACAGATACGCAGTATTTT.

The V gene is TRBV9, the J gene TRBJ2-1, with 8 bases matching TRBD2. This CDR3 has 15 residues. Germline loops: CDR1 SGDLS, CDR2 YYNGEE. The trim removed 3 bases at V and 6 bases at J, leaving 8 bases unmatched. In nucleotides, the CDR3 is TGTGCCAGCAGCGATCCGGGACTAGTGGTCAATGAGCAGTTCTTC. Translating it yields CASSDPGLVVNEQFF.

This clone was picked up a small number of times. This chain connects TRBV27 to TRBJ1-4, with 7 bases identical to TRBD1. Germline lookup yields CDR1 MNHEY and CDR2 SMNVEV (reference sequence). CDR3 length: 15 residues. The V segment lost 1 base and the J segment 6 bases; nucleotides outside the gene matches: 5. The chain's CDR3 is CASSLYTGEHEKLFF. The CDR3 DNA reads as TGTGCCAGCAGTTTATATACAGGGGAACATGAAAAACTGTTTTTT.

This clone was seen only a few times. The chain uses TRBV9 and TRBJ1-3, with 7 bases lining up with TRBD1. Looked up from germline, CDR1 is SGDLS and CDR2 is YYNGEE. This CDR3 has 15 amino acids. Germline trimming cut 3 bases from V and 0 bases from J; bases unmatched to any gene: 3. The CDR3 loop is CASSASGGSGNTIYF. The CDR3 DNA is TGTGCCAGCAGCGCCTCAGGGGGCTCTGGAAACACCATATATTTT.

A few counts support this clone. The rearrangement uses TRBV5-5 and TRBJ1-6; no reliable D call. The CDR3 contains 15 residues. The germline V gene has CDR1 SGHKS and CDR2 YYEKEE (reference sequence). Trimming took 1 base from V and 0 from J, leaving 5 bases between them. CDR3 in amino acids: CASSLMSSYNSPLHF. The CDR3 DNA reads as TGTGCCAGCAGCTTGATGAGCTCCTATAATTCACCCCTCCACTTT.

V and J are TRBV11-3 and TRBJ2-5; D assignment may be TRBD1 or TRBD2 (5 bases each). Germline assignment: CDR1 SGHNT and CDR2 YENEEA. V lost 1 base and J 6 bases, leaving 15 bases between the germline ends. The CDR3 contains 15 residues. In DNA, the CDR3 is TGTGCCAGCAGCTTAGGAGGTGTGGGGGAGAAGACCCAGTACTTC. Its protein is CASSLGGVGEKTQYF.

The chain has TRBV6-1 and TRBJ2-3, with 12 bases aligning to TRBD2. CDR1 is MNHNS, CDR2 SASEGT, per germline. J gave up 4 bases and V 5 bases, and 4 bases lay outside the gene matches. CDR3 length equals 15 residues. The CDR3, as DNA: TGTGCCAGCAGTCGGACTAGCGGGGTAGCAGATACGCAGTATTTT. As protein: CASSRTSGVADTQYF.

The chain joins TRBV28 to TRBJ2-3; 14 positions agree with TRBD2. V shed 6 bases and J 4 bases; nucleotides not matched to a gene: 6. The CDR3 is made up of 16 amino acids. CDR1 is MDHEN, CDR2 SYDVKM, per germline. In DNA, the CDR3 is TGTGCCAGCAGCTCACGACTAGCGGGGGGGCCAGATACGCAGTATTTT. It yields the protein CASSSRLAGGPDTQYF.

V gene TRBV7-2 combines with J gene TRBJ1-5, with D tentatively TRBD1 (5 bases). CDR1 is SGHTA, CDR2 FQGNSA, per germline. The CDR3 covers 16 residues. Trimming pared 5 bases from V and 0 bases from J, leaving 14 bases between. The CDR3 sequence: CASSETWGYSNQPQHF. Written as DNA, the CDR3 is TGTGCCAGCAGCGAAACCTGGGGGTATAGCAATCAGCCCCAGCATTTT.

The chain has TRBV11-2 and TRBJ2-2; D ambiguous. Per germline, CDR1 SGHAT and CDR2 FQNNGV. Trimming took off 8 bases at V and 4 bases at J, with 17 bases between the two ends. This CDR3 is 15 amino acids long. CDR3 region: CASDPDRFGTGELFF. The CDR3 DNA follows: TGTGCCAGCGACCCCGACCGCTTTGGCACCGGGGAGCTGTTTTTT.

The table lists this clone with a few counts. V and J are TRBV7-2 and TRBJ1-5, with 7 bases fitting TRBD1. The CDR3 has 15 residues. The ends lost 1 base at V and 3 bases at J; junction bases unmatched: 3. Germline assignment: CDR1 SGHTA and CDR2 FQGNSA. CDR3 DNA sequence: TGTGCCAGCAGCTTAGGGGACAGCTCCAATCAGCCCCAGCATTTT. Amino acids: CASSLGDSSNQPQHF.

The rearrangement links TRBV2 to TRBJ2-3; possibly TRBD2 for D (7 bases). The CDR3 has 15 residues. Between the trimmed V and J ends, which lost 9 bases and 4 bases, there was a span of 20 bases. Germline CDR1 is SNHLY and CDR2 is FYNNEI. This CDR3 reads CARGLTGGPADTQYF. In DNA, the CDR3 is TGTGCCAGAGGACTTACCGGGGGGCCCGCAGATACGCAGTATTTT.

This chain connects TRBV5-5 to TRBJ1-1; 8 bases match TRBD1. This CDR3 is built from 15 residues. The germline V gene has CDR1 SGHKS and CDR2 YYEKEE (reference sequence). Trimming at V came to 0 bases and at J to 2 bases, leaving 3 bases not matched to a gene. The DNA of the CDR3 is TGTGCCAGCAGCTTGGCCACAGGGGGTAACACTGAAGCTTTCTTT. It is translated as CASSLATGGNTEAFF.

The J gene is TRBJ1-4, the V gene TRBV30, with D possibly matching TRBD1 (6 bases). Germline V gives CDR1 GTSNPN, CDR2 SVGIG (reference sequence). CDR3 length: 16 residues. Between the trimmed V and J ends, which lost 3 bases and 8 bases, there was a span of 22 bases. The CDR3 region has the DNA TGTGCCTGGAGAGCCCCTCGGGCAGGGGTTCGAGAAAAACTGTTTTTT. Translation gives CAWRAPRAGVREKLFF. Full variable domain (outside the CDR3, taken from reference TRBV30 and TRBJ1-4): SQTIHQWPATLVQPVGSPLSLECTVEGTSNPNLYWYRQAAGRGLQLLFYSVGIGQISSEVPQNLSASRPQDRQFILSSKKLLLSDSGFYLCAWRAPRAGVREKLFFGSGTQLSVL.

The chain employs TRBV5-1 and TRBJ1-3; TRBD1 matches 8 bases. Germline V gene data show CDR1 as SGHRS and CDR2 as YFSETQ. The CDR3 extends over 15 amino acids. The ends lost 5 bases at V and 2 bases at J; junction bases unmatched: 6. Here the CDR3 reads CASRGTGGTGNTIYF. DNA for the CDR3: TGCGCCAGCAGGGGGACAGGAGGGACTGGAAACACCATATATTTT.